This entry lists 19 T cell receptor beta chains sequenced from one sample in a study of breast tumors, draining lymph nodes, adjacent tissues. TCRdb re-analysed the multiplex PCR reads in MiXCR, keeping a single row per CDR3 protein. The table has around 19,000 distinct CDR3 sequences, 25% to 35% seen once; the top ten hold around 10%. The sample taken for sequencing was breast tumor tissue. The receptors were gathered from a female donor with breast cancer. Some clones in this sample may be carry-over from other donors' samples.

This clonotype was recorded many times. This chain uses TRBV27 with TRBJ2-7, with 7 bases lining up with TRBD2. The CDR3 runs to 14 residues. Germline assignment: CDR1 MNHEY and CDR2 SMNVEV (reference sequence). The V segment lost 2 bases and the J segment 6 bases; nucleotides outside the gene matches: 7. This CDR3 reads CASSLTTAGAEQYF. The CDR3 DNA follows: TGTGCCAGCAGTTTAACCACCGCGGGAGCCGAGCAGTACTTC.

This clonotype has at least ten counts. The chain combines TRBV19 with TRBJ1-6, with no clear D. Per germline, CDR1 LNHDA and CDR2 SQIVND (reference sequence). The CDR3 runs to 14 residues. V was pared by 7 bases and J by 5 bases, with 12 bases between. The CDR3 coding sequence is TGTGCCAGTAAAGGAGTACAGCATAATTCACCCCTCCACTTT. Amino acids: CASKGVQHNSPLHF. Supplemented by reference TRBV19 and TRBJ1-6, the full variable domain reads DGGITQSPKYLFRKEGQNVTLSCEQNLNHDAMYWYRQDPGQGLRLIYYSQIVNDFQKGDIAEGYSVSREKKESFPLTVTSAQKNPTAFYLCASKGVQHNSPLHFGNGTRLTVT.

To note about this clonotype: A read error may explain this, as a much larger clone is one base away. The V gene is TRBV18, the J gene TRBJ2-1; D is possibly TRBD2 (6 bases). The CDR3 contains 19 residues. Germline V gene sequence: CDR1 KGHSH, CDR2 LQKENI. Deletions cut 6 bases from V and 6 bases from J, with 30 bases between. The CDR3 region is CASSEVLVSGGKGRNEQFF. The CDR3 nucleotides read TGTGCCAGCTCGGAGGTTCTTGTCTCTGGCGGGAAAGGGCGCAATGAGCAGTTCTTC.

By sample share, this clonotype is medium-sized. The rearrangement links TRBV4-2 to TRBJ2-1, with D unclear. V lost 4 bases and J 7 bases, leaving 14 bases between the germline ends. CDR1 and CDR2 (germline): LGHNA, YNFKEQ. The CDR3 is made up of 14 amino acids. The CDR3 nucleotides read TGTGCCAGCAGCCGCCTGACTGGGATTAATGAGCAGTTCTTC. Amino acid sequence: CASSRLTGINEQFF.

This clonotype came up many times. The chain recombines TRBV4-3 with TRBJ1-5; D gene unclear. The CDR3 has 18 amino acids. V was trimmed by 0 bases and J by 2 bases, leaving 17 bases between them. The germline V gene encodes CDR1 LGHNA and CDR2 YSLEER. In DNA, the CDR3 is TGCGCCAGCAGCCAAGAAATCCCAAGAAGGGAAGGCAATCAGCCCCAGCATTTT. It is translated as CASSQEIPRREGNQPQHF.

This chain links TRBV12-3 or TRBV12-4 with TRBJ1-1; perhaps TRBD1 as D (6 bases). V was trimmed by 5 bases and J by 0 bases, leaving 10 bases between them. The CDR3 consists of 14 residues. CDR3 bases: TGTGCCAGCAGTCGCACAGGGATGAACACTGAAGCTTTCTTT. Encoded protein: CASSRTGMNTEAFF.

This clonotype has a count of ten or more. The chain employs TRBV9 and TRBJ2-1; D is possibly TRBD2 (7 bases). Germline CDR1 is SGDLS and CDR2 is YYNGEE. This CDR3 region has 16 residues. The ends were cut back, 0 bases at V and 9 bases at J, with 19 bases in the middle. The CDR3 DNA reads as TGTGCCAGCAGCGTAGATTCGGGGGGCACCGGGGGTGAGCAGTTCTTC. Its translation is CASSVDSGGTGGEQFF.

Many counts were recorded for this clonotype. This chain links TRBV27 with TRBJ2-2; D gene uncertain. The CDR3 is made up of 16 amino acids. Germline CDR1 is MNHEY and CDR2 is SMNVEV (reference sequence). Trimming left V 5 bases short and J 1 base short, with 14 bases between. Written as DNA, the CDR3 is TGTGCCAGCAGTCTGGGGTCCAGACTGAACACCGGGGAGCTGTTTTTT. Protein sequence: CASSLGSRLNTGELFF.

On this clonotype itself: Mismatch with germline at one junction end may stem from a read error. V usage is TRBV14 and J usage is TRBJ1-2, with D possibly matching TRBD1 (5 bases). This CDR3 is built from 16 residues. The germline V gene encodes CDR1 SGHDN and CDR2 FVKESK. CDR3 bases: TGTGCCAGCAGCCAATCGAGGACAAGGGGTAACTATGGCCACGCCTTC. Translated, it gives CASSQSRTRGNYGHAF.

This clonotype was recorded at least ten times. The rearrangement joins TRBV19 to TRBJ1-2; the D gene is possibly TRBD1 (5 bases). The CDR3 covers 15 residues. Trimming took off 1 base at V and 5 bases at J, with 14 bases between the two ends. The germline CDR1 and CDR2 sequences are LNHDA and SQIVND (reference sequence). The CDR3 reads CASSIVGRITYGYTF. For the CDR3, the DNA is TGTGCCAGTAGTATAGTGGGACGGATAACTTATGGCTACACCTTC. The entire variable domain, with the rest obtained from reference TRBV19 and TRBJ1-2, is as follows: DGGITQSPKYLFRKEGQNVTLSCEQNLNHDAMYWYRQDPGQGLRLIYYSQIVNDFQKGDIAEGYSVSREKKESFPLTVTSAQKNPTAFYLCASSIVGRITYGYTFGSGTRLTVV.

This clonotype is judged medium-sized. The rearrangement uses TRBV20-1 and TRBJ2-1, with TRBD2 matching over 7 bases. The V and J ends lost 3 bases and 3 bases, in that order; junction bases with no gene match: 5. The CDR3 sequence is 14 residues long. Germline lookup yields CDR1 DFQATT and CDR2 SNEGSKA (reference sequence). DNA for the CDR3: TGCAGTGCTAGTTGGAGGGAGGGCTACAATGAGCAGTTCTTC. The encoded protein is CSASWREGYNEQFF.

The J gene is TRBJ2-7, the V gene TRBV9; the D gene is possibly TRBD1 (6 bases). The CDR3 contains 14 residues. The V gene lost 4 bases and the J gene lost 4 bases, with 15 bases spanning the gap. The germline CDR1 and CDR2 sequences are SGDLS and YYNGEE. The CDR3 nucleotides read TGTGCCAGCAGCTTGAGATGGGACAAATACGAGCAGTACTTC. Its translation: CASSLRWDKYEQYF.

Points on this clonotype: A read error is possible here, since a much larger clone lies one base away. The rearrangement uses TRBV3-1 and TRBJ1-5; D not certain. In germline, CDR1 is LGHDT, CDR2 YNNKEL (reference sequence). This CDR3 spans 15 amino acids. CDR3 bases: TGTGCCAGCAGCCAAGGGAACTTTCATATTCAGCCCCAGAATTTT. Its translation is CASSQGNFHIQPQNF.

This clonotype appeared many times. The chain uses TRBV27 and TRBJ2-5; unclear D gene. V lost 3 bases and J lost 1, with 9 bases in between. The CDR3 covers 14 residues. The V gene's germline CDR1 is MNHEY and CDR2 SMNVEV (reference sequence). The CDR3 sequence is CASSFGGFQETQYF. CDR3 coding DNA: TGTGCCAGCAGTTTTGGCGGATTCCAAGAGACCCAGTACTTC.

At least ten counts were recorded for this clonotype. This chain joins TRBV28 and TRBJ2-5; the match to TRBD1 covers 10 bases. The V and J ends lost 6 bases and 3 bases, in that order; junction bases with no gene match: 4. Germline V lookup: CDR1 MDHEN, CDR2 SYDVKM. The CDR3 consists of 14 residues. CDR3 residues: CASRDRGGEETQYF. CDR3 nucleotides: TGTGCCAGCAGGGACAGGGGGGGAGAAGAGACCCAGTACTTC.

In this sample, this clonotype turned up many times. The CDR3 region is CASSPRLGAYEQYF. The DNA for the CDR3 is TGTGCCAGCAGTCCACGACTAGGCGCCTACGAGCAGTACTTC. V and J are TRBV28 and TRBJ2-7; possibly TRBD2 for D (6 bases). The CDR3 length is 14 residues. Germline V gene lookup returns CDR1 MDHEN and CDR2 SYDVKM. The V end lost 5 bases, the J end lost 2 bases, and 13 bases lay between the germline ends.

This chain links TRBV11-2 with TRBJ1-6, with 9 bases fitting TRBD1. The junction had 6 bases not matched to a gene; V was cut back by 6 bases and J by 9 bases. CDR1 is SGHAT, CDR2 FQNNGV, per germline. The CDR3 is 14 amino acids. In DNA, the CDR3 is TGTGCCAGCAGTGCCGGGACAGGGACTTCACCCCTCCACTTT. Its translation: CASSAGTGTSPLHF. Full variable domain (rest looked up from reference TRBV11-2 and TRBJ1-6): EAGVAQSPRYKIIEKRQSVAFWCNPISGHATLYWYQQILGQGPKLLIQFQNNGVVDDSQLPKDRFSAERLKGVDSTLKIQPAKLEDSAVYLCASSAGTGTSPLHFGNGTRLTVT.

This clonotype was picked up many times. V is TRBV12-3 or TRBV12-4 and J is TRBJ2-7, with 8 positions matching TRBD1. The V segment lost 7 bases and the J segment 5 bases; nucleotides outside the gene matches: 10. The CDR3 totals 14 residues. As DNA, the CDR3 is TGTGCCAGCATGAGGTGGACAGGGAGAAACGAGCAGTACTTC. This translates into CASMRWTGRNEQYF.

This chain joins TRBV20-1 and TRBJ2-1; D possibly corresponds to TRBD2 (7 bases). This CDR3 spans 15 amino acids. The V and J ends lost 4 bases and 3 bases respectively, with 16 bases between them. Per the germline V gene, CDR1 is DFQATT and CDR2 is SNEGSKA (reference sequence). For the CDR3, the DNA is TGCAGTGCTATTAAAGGACTAGGGGGCTACAATGAGCAGTTCTTC. Its protein product is CSAIKGLGGYNEQFF.